Sequencing of this TCR beta chain was carried out in a study of control samples from healthy donors and cancer patients. Measured with immunoSEQ multiplex PCR; TCRdb has only the in-frame clones, and not every one. The data contain over 100,000 clones, 75% to 90% of them singletons. The germline V gene encodes CDR1 SGHTS and CDR2 YDEGEE. The CDR3 covers 17 residues. V shed 5 bases and J shed 12 bases, with 27 bases lying between them. The gene calls are TRBV5-8 and TRBJ1-6; maybe TRBD1 (6 bases). This receptor was obtained from a woman between 45 and 60 years old in good health. Sequencing was carried out using blood. DNA of the CDR3: TGTGCCAGCAGGTTGACAGGTTCTAGAACCTCTTCACAACCCCTCCACTTT. This codes for CASRLTGSRTSSQPLHF.